This T cell receptor beta chain was sequenced during a study of blood T cell repertoires in COVID-19. Study at large: Italy, Spain and the United States were the sources of the convalescent and acute COVID-19 samples.

Authors' data handling: Reference gene primer amplification gave nucleated cell count estimates. The method was immunoSEQ multiplex PCR; TCRdb's version includes in-frame clones alone and lacks a portion of them. V and J calls and clone size follow that table, whereas D and trimming were derived from the DNA. The profile covers 280,000 or so clones, with about 88% appearing a single time and about an eighth taken by the ten largest. CDR1 is MNHEY and CDR2 is SVGAGI in the germline V gene. This CDR3 has 13 amino acids. Trimming removed 2 bases at V and 4 bases at J, with 9 bases between. The sequenced material came from peripheral blood. V is TRBV6-5 and J is TRBJ2-7; perhaps TRBD2 as D (5 bases). The source is a woman in her sixties or seventies with acute or convalescent COVID-19. CDR3 protein: CASSYRTGYEQYF. The CDR3 region has the DNA TGTGCCAGCAGTTACCGGACGGGATACGAGCAGTACTTC.